This TCR beta chain emerged from a study of shared clonotypes between healthy human individuals. Study as a whole: Three plates were used per donor for CD4 naive, three for CD4 memory, two for CD8 naive and one for CD8 memory.

CD8 memory was a combination of CD45RO+ cells and CCR7-negative CD45RA+ TemRA cells. From germline, CDR1 is MGHDK and CDR2 SYGVNS. V lost 8 bases to trimming and J lost 3 bases; unmatched junction nucleotides: 7. The CDR3 consists of 13 residues. Repertoires were generated with immunoSEQ multiplex PCR, while TCRdb's copy carries only in-frame clones and drops some. The sample gives 100,000 to 120,000 clones, about 67% of which show up once; under 30% is in the top ten. Source material: memory CD8+ T cells sorted from blood. Described subset: CD45RO+ cells pooled with CCR7-negative TemRA cells. The chain links TRBV25-1 to TRBJ2-7, with TRBD2 matching 7 bases. The clonotype was recovered from a woman aged 25 to 39 in good health. Here the CDR3 reads CASSTGGVYEQYF. The CDR3 coding sequence is TGTGCCAGCTCTACGGGGGGAGTCTACGAGCAGTACTTC.